Described below is a single T cell receptor (beta chain) sequence and its context. These data are taken from a study of cytomegalovirus exposure and HLA in healthy donors. In the PCR, 60 Vbeta and 13 Jbeta primers were used. Clones were sequenced by immunoSEQ multiplex PCR, and TCRdb holds only the in-frame ones, with some missing. The table shows about 72,000 clones, with approximately 80% occurring only once. Germline loops: CDR1 SGHTS, CDR2 YDEGEE. V lost 4 bases and J 6 bases, leaving 20 bases between the germline ends. There are 16 residues in the CDR3. The V and J genes are TRBV5-8 and TRBJ1-5; D gene uncertain. What was sequenced was PBMCs. This sequence was found in a human donor in good health. CDR3 sequence reads: CASSRVLGLGGQPQHF. The CDR3 DNA sequence: TGTGCCAGCAGCCGGGTATTGGGGTTGGGAGGTCAGCCCCAGCATTTT.